Shown below are 19 T cell receptor beta chains from a single sample sequenced in a study of breast tumors, draining lymph nodes, adjacent tissues. A single record per CDR3 protein comes from TCRdb applying MiXCR to the multiplex PCR reads. The sample lists approximately 130,000 distinct CDR3 sequences; about 20% were seen once. The lymph nodes were axillary draining lymph nodes from breast cancer patients. Input material: axillary lymph node tissue. The receptor source for this set is a female donor with breast cancer. Some clones in this sample may be carry-over from other donors' samples.

This chain connects TRBV11-3 to TRBJ2-5; 7 positions agree with TRBD2. Germline V gives CDR1 SGHNT, CDR2 YENEEA. After removal of 5 bases from V and 0 bases from J, the junction contained 12 bases not matched to a gene. The CDR3 consists of 17 residues. CDR3 loop: CASSLGGGPGHQETQYF. The CDR3 DNA reads as TGTGCCAGCAGCCTTGGGGGGGGACCCGGTCACCAAGAGACCCAGTACTTC.

As regards this clonotype: A much larger clone sits a single nucleotide away, making a read error possible. The chain is built from TRBV6-6 and TRBJ2-5, with 8 positions matching TRBD1. Germline V gene sequence: CDR1 MNHNY, CDR2 SVGAGI (reference sequence). The ends lost 10 bases at V and 7 bases at J; junction bases unmatched: 8. CDR3 length: 12 amino acids. The chain's CDR3 is CATTGGGGTQYF. In DNA form, the CDR3 reads TGTGCCACCACAGGGGGAGGAGGGACCCAGTACTTC.

This clonotype has a count of ten or more. CDR3 coding DNA: TGTGCCAGCAGCTTCATGGACGGCTCCTACGAGCAGTACTTC. Translation gives CASSFMDGSYEQYF. The gene calls are TRBV5-5 and TRBJ2-7; D remains unclear. The V gene lost 2 bases and the J gene lost 0 bases, with 9 bases spanning the gap. The CDR3 consists of 14 residues. Germline V gene data show CDR1 as SGHKS and CDR2 as YYEKEE (reference sequence). Filled out from reference TRBV5-5 and TRBJ2-7, the complete variable domain reads DAGVTQSPTHLIKTRGQQVTLRCSPISGHKSVSWYQQVLGQGPQFIFQYYEKEERGRGNFPDRFSARQFPNYSSELNVNALLLGDSALYLCASSFMDGSYEQYFGPGTRLTVT.

This clonotype appeared once. The chain joins TRBV19 to TRBJ1-1, with D perhaps matching TRBD1 (6 bases). Trimming took off 7 bases at V and 3 bases at J, with 12 bases between the two ends. The length of the CDR3 is 13 residues. The germline gives CDR1 LNHDA, CDR2 SQIVND (reference sequence). The DNA for the CDR3 is TGTGCCAGTATCGGAGGGGGAGACACTGAAGCTTTCTTT. Encoded protein: CASIGGGDTEAFF.

At least ten counts were recorded for this clonotype. The chain uses TRBV5-1 and TRBJ2-2, with a weak D call TRBD2 (5 bases). V lost 0 bases and J lost 4, with 13 bases in between. CDR3 size: 16 residues. CDR1 SGHRS and CDR2 YFSETQ come from the germline V gene. The CDR3 is CASSLGHLGGTGELFF. CDR3 sequence (DNA): TGCGCCAGCAGCTTGGGGCATCTCGGAGGCACCGGGGAGCTGTTTTTT.

Worth noting for this clonotype: A read error may be the cause here, since a much bigger clone is one base away. This rearrangement joins TRBV6-6 to TRBJ1-2, with 7 positions matching TRBD1. Germline V CDR1 and CDR2: MNHNY, SVGAGI (reference sequence). V trimming: 5 bases; J trimming: 6 bases; junction bases outside the gene matches: 9. This CDR3 has 14 amino acids. CDR3 sequence: CASSNRQGGHGYTF. The CDR3 nucleotides read TGTGCCAGCAGTAACCGACAGGGCGGCCATGGCTACACCTTC.

This clonotype appeared many times. The chain is built from TRBV30 and TRBJ1-2; D is unresolved. The CDR3 consists of 15 residues. V lost 2 bases and J 2 bases, leaving 15 bases between the germline ends. The germline gives CDR1 GTSNPN, CDR2 SVGIG (reference sequence). CDR3 loop: CAWSSPLRGNYGYTF. The CDR3 DNA reads as TGTGCCTGGAGTTCCCCCCTTAGAGGGAACTATGGCTACACCTTC.

This clonotype has a count of ten or more. CDR3 protein: CASSIQLGGWYEQYF. The CDR3 DNA reads TGTGCCAGCAGTATTCAGTTGGGGGGTTGGTACGAGCAGTACTTC. The V call is TRBV28, the J call TRBJ2-7; perhaps TRBD2 as D (6 bases). CDR1 is MDHEN, CDR2 SYDVKM, per germline. V dropped 5 bases and J dropped 4 bases, with 18 bases sitting between them. The CDR3 loop spans 15 amino acids.

Comments on this clonotype: Being one base from a much bigger clone, this may be a read error. The chain combines TRBV3-1 with TRBJ2-7, with 9 positions matching TRBD1. This CDR3 region has 12 residues. Germline V CDR1 and CDR2: LGHDT, YNNKEL (reference sequence). CDR3 protein: CTSGQGRNEQYF. The DNA of the CDR3 is TGTACCAGCGGACAGGGGCGTAACGAGCAGTACTTC.

This clonotype was picked up many times. The rearrangement joins TRBV4-2 to TRBJ2-7; D gene uncertain. Trimming took 0 bases from V and 0 from J, leaving 9 bases between them. The germline V gene has CDR1 LGHNA and CDR2 YNFKEQ. The CDR3 consists of 15 residues. DNA for the CDR3: TGTGCCAGCAGCCAAGATCTTTCCGGCTCCTACGAGCAGTACTTC. It yields the protein CASSQDLSGSYEQYF.

This clonotype was seen repeatedly, ten times or more. V and J are TRBV11-2 and TRBJ2-3; D unclear. The germline CDR1 and CDR2 sequences are SGHAT and FQNNGV. CDR3 length: 15 amino acids. V lost 5 bases and J 2 bases, leaving 14 bases between the germline ends. CDR3 DNA: TGTGCCAGCAGCCCCAGGTACAGACCCACAGATACGCAGTATTTT. Amino acids: CASSPRYRPTDTQYF.

This chain links TRBV6-1 with TRBJ1-2; the D is unclear. This CDR3 spans 14 amino acids. Between the trimmed V and J ends, which lost 6 bases and 1 base, there was a span of 12 bases. Germline values: CDR1 MNHNS, CDR2 SASEGT. The CDR3: CASSPRGNNYGYTF. The CDR3 DNA reads TGTGCCAGCAGCCCTCGCGGAAATAACTATGGCTACACCTTC.

This clonotype was seen ten or more times. The chain carries TRBV12-3 or TRBV12-4 and TRBJ2-3; D gene unclear. V was cut by 7 bases and J by 6 bases, with 17 bases left in between. This CDR3 has 14 residues. The CDR3 coding sequence is TGTGCCAGCACCCCGAGAAAACTGTGGGATACGCAGTATTTT. The encoded protein is CASTPRKLWDTQYF.

This clonotype was seen many times. J is TRBJ2-2 and V is TRBV10-1; D may match TRBD1 or TRBD2 (6 bases each). The CDR3 contains 17 residues. The germline gives CDR1 WNHNN, CDR2 SYGVQD (reference sequence). Trimming took 2 bases from V and 1 from J, leaving 14 bases between them. The CDR3 coding sequence is TGCGCCAGCAGTGAGGGGGGGCCGGGGATGAACACCGGGGAGCTGTTTTTT. Its protein is CASSEGGPGMNTGELFF.

For this clonotype: This CDR3 is missing its conserved last phenylalanine or tryptophan, likely due to a read error. This sequence joins TRBV4-1 and TRBJ2-3; 9 bases align to TRBD2. The CDR3 covers 17 residues. The germline V gene has CDR1 MGHRA and CDR2 YSYEKL. DNA for the CDR3: TGTGCCAGCAGTCTACTCCCTAGCGGGGTGAGGACAGATACGCAGTATTGT. Its protein product is CASSLLPSGVRTDTQYC.

This clonotype was found many times. This sequence joins TRBV12-3 or TRBV12-4 and TRBJ1-5, with D possibly matching TRBD1 (5 bases). V gave up 3 bases and J gave up 3 bases, with 15 bases separating them. The CDR3 sequence is 16 residues long. As DNA, the CDR3 is TGTGCCAGCAGTTTCGAACAGGAGATAGTCAATCAGCCCCAGCATTTT. The encoded protein is CASSFEQEIVNQPQHF.

The genes are TRBV28 and TRBJ2-3, with 12 bases matching TRBD2. The junction had 6 bases not matched to a gene; V was cut back by 4 bases and J by 10 bases. This CDR3 has 14 amino acids. Germline V gives CDR1 MDHEN, CDR2 SYDVKM. The DNA of the CDR3 is TGTGCCAGCAGTTCACGGGGACTAGCGGGCGCGCAGTATTTT. Amino acid sequence: CASSSRGLAGAQYF.

Many counts were recorded for this clonotype. The chain joins TRBV6-1 to TRBJ2-7; 9 bases align to TRBD1. The CDR3 is made up of 14 amino acids. CDR1 and CDR2 (germline): MNHNS, SASEGT. V dropped 7 bases and J dropped 2; count of bases not matched to a gene: 6. The CDR3 DNA reads as TGTGCCAGCACCGCGGGACAGGGAACCTACGAGCAGTACTTC. Translating it yields CASTAGQGTYEQYF.

As for this clonotype: This sequence may be a read error, since a much larger clone differs from it by one base. The chain uses TRBV5-1 and TRBJ2-7; D is ambiguous. Germline V gene data show CDR1 as SGHRS and CDR2 as YFSETQ. This CDR3 has 13 residues. The CDR3 DNA is TGCGCCAGCAGCGCTGGCATGGGCGACGAGCGGTACTTC. The encoded protein is CASSAGMGDERYF.